This T cell receptor beta chain was found in a study of T cell responses to AZD1222 COVID-19 vaccine. Worth noting for this clone: As yet, its antigen is unknown.

CDR1 is LNHDA, CDR2 SQIVND, per germline (reference sequence). Trimming stripped 9 bases from V and 10 bases from J, with 7 bases between. The CDR3 consists of 9 residues. The assay was immunoSEQ multiplex PCR, and TCRdb's table has in-frame clones only and misses some. The sample holds around 180,000 clones, 88% seen once. Regarding the study as a whole: Within unmutated variant regions lay the reported targets of nearly half of spike-specific TCRs. Across the whole spike, CD4 TCRs peaked at regions 160-218 and 743-854.

V gene TRBV19 combines with J gene TRBJ1-5, with unresolved D. The clonotype originates from an adult who received the AZD1222 COVID-19 vaccine. Here the sequenced sample was peripheral blood, taken 28 days after the second AZD1222 dose. CDR3 region: CARWSPQHF. The CDR3 nucleotides read TGTGCCAGGTGGAGTCCCCAGCATTTT.